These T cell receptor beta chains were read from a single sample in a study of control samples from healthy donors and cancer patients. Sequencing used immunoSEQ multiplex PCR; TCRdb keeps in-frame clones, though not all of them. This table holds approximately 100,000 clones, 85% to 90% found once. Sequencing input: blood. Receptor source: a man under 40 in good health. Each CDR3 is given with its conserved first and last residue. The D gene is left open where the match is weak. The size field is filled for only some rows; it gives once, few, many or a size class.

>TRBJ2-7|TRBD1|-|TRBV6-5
TGTGCCAGCAGAGCAACAGGGGGTTCCTACGAGCAGTACTTC
CASRATGGSYEQYF
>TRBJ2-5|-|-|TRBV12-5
TGTGCTAGTGGTTCCCCCGAATTCGGAATTTTGACCCAGTACTTC
CASGSPEFGILTQYF
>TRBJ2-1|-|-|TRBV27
TGTGCCAGCAGCGGACGATACAATGAGCAGTTCTTC
CASSGRYNEQFF
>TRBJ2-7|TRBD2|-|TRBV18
TGTGCCAGCTCACTCATCAGACTAGCGGGAGAAACGGGCGAGCAGTACTTC
CASSLIRLAGETGEQYF
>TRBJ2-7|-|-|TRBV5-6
TGTGCCAGCAGCTTGTACGTGACTAATAGTCGCGAGCAGTACTTC
CASSLYVTNSREQYF
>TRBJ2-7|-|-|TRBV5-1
TGCGCCAGCAGCCCCGGGACGAGCCAAACGGTGCAGTACTTC
CASSPGTSQTVQYF
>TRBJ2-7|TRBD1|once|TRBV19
TGTGCCAGTAGTATCACGACAGGGGCGTTAGCCTACGAGCAGTACTTC
CASSITTGALAYEQYF
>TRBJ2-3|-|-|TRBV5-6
TGTGCCAGCAGCTTGCGGTTGGCAGGGACTAGCACAGATACGCAGTATTTT
CASSLRLAGTSTDTQYF
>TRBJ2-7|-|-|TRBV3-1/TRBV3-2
TGTGCCAGCAGCCGCCCCGGCTACCGGATCTACGAGCAGTACTTC
CASSRPGYRIYEQYF
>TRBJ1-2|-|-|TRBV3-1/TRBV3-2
TGTGCCAGCAGCCCACGCCAAGGGCAAGGTGGCTACACCTTC
CASSPRQGQGGYTF
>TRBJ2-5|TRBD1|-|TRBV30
TGTGCCTGGGATGAGGTTACAGGGGGCGCGGGAGAGACCCAGTACTTC
CAWDEVTGGAGETQYF
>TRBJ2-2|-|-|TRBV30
TGTGCCTGGAATAGGGGGATGTCCGGGGAGCTGTTTTTT
CAWNRGMSGELFF
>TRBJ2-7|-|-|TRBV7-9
TGTGCCAGCAGCCCTGCCGCAGGGTTTAAAACCTACGAGCAGTACTTC
CASSPAAGFKTYEQYF
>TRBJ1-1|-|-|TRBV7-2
TGTGCCAGCAGCTTATTAAGTCGTACAGGAGAAGCTTTCTTT
CASSLLSRTGEAFF
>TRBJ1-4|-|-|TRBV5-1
TGCGCCAGCAGCCTTGGCAGGATCGGGGAAAAACTGTTTTTT
CASSLGRIGEKLFF
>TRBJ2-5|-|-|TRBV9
TGTGCCAGCAGCGTAGGGGGGACCCAAGAGACCCAGTACTTC
CASSVGGTQETQYF
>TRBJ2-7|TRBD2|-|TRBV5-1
TGCGCCAGCAGCTGGGGCGGGAGCGGGGGGGCCTACGAGCAGTACTTC
CASSWGGSGGAYEQYF
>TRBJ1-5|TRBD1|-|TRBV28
TGTGCCAGCAGTTCGTCGGACAGGGAGACCCAGTGGGGGCCCCAGCATTTT
CASSSSDRETQWGPQHF
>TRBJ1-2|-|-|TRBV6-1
TGTGCCAGCAGTGAAGCTTTCAGGGACTATGGCTACACCTTC
CASSEAFRDYGYTF
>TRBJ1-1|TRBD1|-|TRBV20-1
TGCAGTGCTAGTTTACCCGGGACAGGGGACACTGAAGCTTTCTTT
CSASLPGTGDTEAFF
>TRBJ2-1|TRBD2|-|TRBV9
TGTGCCAGCAGCGTGACACAAATAGCGGGAGGGTTTGATGAGCAGTTCTTC
CASSVTQIAGGFDEQFF
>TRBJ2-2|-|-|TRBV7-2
TGTGCCAGCAGCCCGCCGGTGACAGGCACCGGGGAGCTGTTTTTT
CASSPPVTGTGELFF
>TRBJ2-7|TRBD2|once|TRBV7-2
TGTGCCAGCAGCCTTGGGACTAGCGGTTACTACGAGCAGTACTTC
CASSLGTSGYYEQYF
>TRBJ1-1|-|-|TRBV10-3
TGTGCCATCAGTGAGAGTTCGGGCACTGAAGCTTTCTTT
CAISESSGTEAFF
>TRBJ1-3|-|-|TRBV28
TGTGCCAGCAGTCTGTCGCTAGGGTTTTCTGGAAACACCATATATTTT
CASSLSLGFSGNTIYF
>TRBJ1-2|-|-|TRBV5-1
TGCGCCAGCAGCTCACCGGGACCTCGGATCTCTAACTATGGCTACACCTTC
CASSSPGPRISNYGYTF
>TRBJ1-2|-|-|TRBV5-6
TGTGCCAGCAGCTTGGCCGGGGGCTCCTCTATCTATGGCTACACCTTC
CASSLAGGSSIYGYTF
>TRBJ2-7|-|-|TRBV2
TGTGCCAGCAGGGTTGGTCTAAGCTCCTACGAGCAGTACTTC
CASRVGLSSYEQYF
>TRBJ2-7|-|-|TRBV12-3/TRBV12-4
TGTGCCAGCAGTCCAGGACTGTCCTACGAGCAGTACTTC
CASSPGLSYEQYF
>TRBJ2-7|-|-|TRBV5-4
TGTGCCAGCAGCTTGGATCGCGAGCAGTACTTC
CASSLDREQYF
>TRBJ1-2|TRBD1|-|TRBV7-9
TGTGCCAGCAGCTTAGGGACAGGGGAGTATGGCTACACCTTC
CASSLGTGEYGYTF
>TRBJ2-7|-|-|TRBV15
TGTGCCACCAAGTCGGGACGAAGCTCCTACGAGCAGTACTTC
CATKSGRSSYEQYF
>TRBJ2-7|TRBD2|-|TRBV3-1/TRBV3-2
TGTGCCAGCAGCCGACTAGCGGCTAACTACGAGCAGTACTTC
CASSRLAANYEQYF
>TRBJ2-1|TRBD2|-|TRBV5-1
TGCGCCAGCAGCGGGGTTACTGGCGGGAGCTACAATGAGCAGTTCTTC
CASSGVTGGSYNEQFF
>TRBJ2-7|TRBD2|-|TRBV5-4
TGTGCCAGCAGCTTGGCCCTAGCGGGAGTTCACGAGCAGTACTTC
CASSLALAGVHEQYF
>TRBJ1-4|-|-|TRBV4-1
TGCGCCAGCAGCCAAACCCTCCTCCGGGTGAGCACTAATGAAAAACTGTTTTTT
CASSQTLLRVSTNEKLFF
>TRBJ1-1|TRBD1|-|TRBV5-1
TGCGCCAGCAGCTTAACAGGGGGCGACGAAGCTTTCTTT
CASSLTGGDEAFF
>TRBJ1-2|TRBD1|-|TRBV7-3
TGTGCCAGCAGCCCCGGACAGGGTTTTGGCTACACCTTC
CASSPGQGFGYTF
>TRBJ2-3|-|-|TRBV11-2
TGTGCCAGCAGCTTTTTTGTAGCGGCTAGCACAGATACGCAGTATTTT
CASSFFVAASTDTQYF
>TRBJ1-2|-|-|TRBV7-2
TGTGCCAGCAGCTTACAGGCTAACTATGGCTACACCTTC
CASSLQANYGYTF
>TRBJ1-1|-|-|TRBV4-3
TGCGCCAGCAGACTCCGGGCCTCCAAAAAGGACACTGAAGCTTTCTTT
CASRLRASKKDTEAFF
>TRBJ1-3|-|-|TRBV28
TGTGCCAGCAGCCCTGGTGGGAACACCATATATTTT
CASSPGGNTIYF
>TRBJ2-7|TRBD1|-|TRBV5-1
TGCGCCAGCAGCTTACCGGGACAGGGGGCTTGGTCCTACGAGCAGTACTTC
CASSLPGQGAWSYEQYF
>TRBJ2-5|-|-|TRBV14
TGTGCCAGCAGCCCTCCCGGACGGGGAGGAGAGACCCAGTACTTC
CASSPPGRGGETQYF
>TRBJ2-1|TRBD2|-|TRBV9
TGTGCCAGCAGCCAAGGCTCTAGCGGGGGCAATGAGCAGTTCTTC
CASSQGSSGGNEQFF
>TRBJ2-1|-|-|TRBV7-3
TGTGCCAGCAGCGCGCAACTAGGGGATCCGGGGTTCTTC
CASSAQLGDPGFF
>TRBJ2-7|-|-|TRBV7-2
TGTGCCAGCAGCTCCCATTACGAGCAGTACTTC
CASSSHYEQYF
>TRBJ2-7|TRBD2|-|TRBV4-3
TGCGCCAGCAGCCAAGATTTGTGGACTAGCGGAACCTACGAGCAGTACTTC
CASSQDLWTSGTYEQYF
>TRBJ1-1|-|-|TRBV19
TGTGCCAGTAGTATTCCTTCGGAACTGATGAACACTGAAGCTTTCTTT
CASSIPSELMNTEAFF
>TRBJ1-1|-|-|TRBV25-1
TGTGCCAGCAGTGTGTGGCCAGGGGATGGAGCTTTCTTT
CASSVWPGDGAFF
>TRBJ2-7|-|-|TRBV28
TGTGCCAGTAGGGGGGGGCAGGCGACCTACGAGCAGTACTTC
CASRGGQATYEQYF